Detailed here is one T cell receptor beta chain. Its antigen is not known. The PCR made use of 60 Vbeta and 13 Jbeta primers. Some clones are missing from TCRdb's copy, which holds only in-frame ones; the method was immunoSEQ multiplex PCR. The sample has around 170,000 clones, around 80% seen once. The germline V gene has CDR1 SGHDN and CDR2 FVKESK. Trimming removed 5 bases at V and 5 bases at J, with 12 bases between. The CDR3 covers 13 residues. The data were obtained in a study of cytomegalovirus exposure and HLA in healthy donors. Each of the donors was a healthy bone marrow donor. General study findings and limits: Researchers counted around 180 TCR beta chains as cytomegalovirus-associated.

The chain is built from TRBV14 and TRBJ1-1; no firm D call. The sample comprised PBMCs. The clonotype comes from a man aged 40-55 years in good health and CMV-seronegative. Written as DNA, the CDR3 is TGTGCCAGCAGCTTACAGATTGAGACTGAAGCTTTCTTT. It translates to CASSLQIETEAFF.